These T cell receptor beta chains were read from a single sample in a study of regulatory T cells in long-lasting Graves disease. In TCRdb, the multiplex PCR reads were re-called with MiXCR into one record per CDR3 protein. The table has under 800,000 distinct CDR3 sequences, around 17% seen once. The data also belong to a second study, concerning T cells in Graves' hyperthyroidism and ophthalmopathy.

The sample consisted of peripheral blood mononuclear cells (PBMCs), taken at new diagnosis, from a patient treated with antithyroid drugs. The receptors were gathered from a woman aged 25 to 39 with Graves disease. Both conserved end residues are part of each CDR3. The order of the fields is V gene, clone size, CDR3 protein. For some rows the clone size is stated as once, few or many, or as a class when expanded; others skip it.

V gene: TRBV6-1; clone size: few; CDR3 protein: CASSLAGGRGGPPLHF
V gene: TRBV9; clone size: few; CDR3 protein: CASSVEFLGAGTQYF
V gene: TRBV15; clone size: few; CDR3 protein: CAVGGGGTEAFF
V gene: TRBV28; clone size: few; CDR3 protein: CASGGQGPMKHYGYTF
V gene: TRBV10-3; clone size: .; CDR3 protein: CAISESMTGGQETQYF
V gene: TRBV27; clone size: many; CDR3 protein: CASSRGYSNQPQHF
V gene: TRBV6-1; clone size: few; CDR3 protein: CASSALKGTEAFF
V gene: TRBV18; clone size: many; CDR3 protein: CASSPPGLAGGETQYF
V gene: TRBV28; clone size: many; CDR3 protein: CASSFAGPQHF
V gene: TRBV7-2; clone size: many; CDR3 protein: CASSSTPGAEQFF
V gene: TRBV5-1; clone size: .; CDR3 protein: CASAGSRLSTDTQYF
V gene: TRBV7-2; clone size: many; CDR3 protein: CASERSGANVLTF
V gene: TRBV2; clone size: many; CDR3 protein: CASRDSPDGYTF
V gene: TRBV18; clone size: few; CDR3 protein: CASSTRTSYEQYF